One sample yielded the 24 T cell receptor beta chains listed below, sequenced in a study of response to subunit inactivated influenza vaccine. TCRdb called the RT-PCR reads again in MiXCR, with one record for every CDR3 protein. The profile shows 650,000 to 850,000 distinct CDR3 sequences, roughly 13% of them singletons. The sequencing here drew on PBMCs from blood, taken roughly 2 weeks before vaccination. The receptors originated from a man between 50 and 59 years old who received an inactivated influenza vaccine.

This clonotype occurred a few times. For the CDR3, the DNA is TGTGCCAGCAGCTACCGTCGGGAAAGTGAGCAGTTCTTC. Translation: CASSYRRESEQFF. V and J are TRBV7-2 and TRBJ2-1; D perhaps matches TRBD2 (5 bases). Trimming pared 4 bases from V and 9 bases from J, leaving 13 bases between. Germline CDR1 is SGHTA and CDR2 is FQGNSA. This CDR3 has 13 residues.

This chain joins TRBV15 and TRBJ1-6; D is uncertain. Germline V CDR1 and CDR2: LNHNV, YYDKDF (reference sequence). This CDR3 region has 13 residues. Trimming left V 3 bases short and J 7 bases short, with 7 bases between. CDR3 sequence: CATSSRSNSPLHF. CDR3 sequence (DNA): TGTGCCACCAGCAGCCGGTCGAATTCACCCCTCCACTTT. Supplemented by reference TRBV15 and TRBJ1-6, the full variable domain reads DAMVIQNPRYQVTQFGKPVTLSCSQTLNHNVMYWYQQKSSQAPKLLFHYYDKDFNNEADTPDNFQSRRPNTSFCFLDIRSPGLGDTAMYLCATSSRSNSPLHFGNGTRLTVT.

The table lists this clonotype with a few counts. The rearrangement links TRBV5-1 to TRBJ2-7; D ambiguous. This CDR3 spans 14 amino acids. Trimming left V 1 base short and J 6 bases short, with 14 bases between. Germline assignment: CDR1 SGHRS and CDR2 YFSETQ. The CDR3 reads CASSLYSRLIEQYF. The CDR3 coding sequence is TGCGCCAGCAGCTTGTACAGCCGCTTAATCGAGCAGTACTTC.

The gene calls are TRBV3-1 and TRBJ2-5, with D maybe TRBD2 (6 bases). The CDR3 covers 12 residues. The germline V gene encodes CDR1 LGHDT and CDR2 YNNKEL (reference sequence). V gave up 7 bases and J gave up 7 bases, with 13 bases separating them. CDR3 in DNA: TGTGCCAGCACCAATCTCGGGGGGACCCAGTACTTC. It codes for CASTNLGGTQYF.

V is TRBV2 and J is TRBJ2-2; TRBD2 matches at 8 bases. V trimming: 7 bases; J trimming: 6 bases; junction bases outside the gene matches: 10. The CDR3 is made up of 15 amino acids. Germline lookup yields CDR1 SNHLY and CDR2 FYNNEI. The CDR3 sequence is CASTSPRTSPGELFF. The DNA for the CDR3 is TGTGCCAGCACCTCCCCCAGGACTAGCCCCGGGGAGCTGTTTTTT.

The chain combines TRBV3-1 with TRBJ1-4; unclear D gene. The V and J ends lost 4 bases and 5 bases respectively, with 8 bases between them. From germline, CDR1 is LGHDT and CDR2 YNNKEL (reference sequence). CDR3 length: 13 amino acids. CDR3 protein: CASSLRGNEKLFF. The CDR3 nucleotides read TGTGCCAGCAGCCTTCGCGGAAATGAAAAACTGTTTTTT.

The J gene is TRBJ2-1, the V gene TRBV6-5; D unclear. The V gene's germline CDR1 is MNHEY and CDR2 SVGAGI. The CDR3 runs 13 residues. V was trimmed by 2 bases and J by 9 bases, leaving 11 bases between them. The CDR3 coding sequence is TGTGCCAGCAGTTACCTTGGGGTTGGTGAGCAGTTCTTC. It yields the protein CASSYLGVGEQFF.

The chain recombines TRBV6-1 with TRBJ1-1, with 7 positions matching TRBD1. The CDR3 runs 16 residues. CDR1 is MNHNS, CDR2 SASEGT, per germline. V trimming: 5 bases; J trimming: 0 bases; junction bases outside the gene matches: 9. The CDR3, as DNA: TGTGCCAGCAGTCCCCGTCCCGGGACAGTGAACACTGAAGCTTTCTTT. It yields the protein CASSPRPGTVNTEAFF.

This clonotype appeared many times. The rearrangement uses TRBV4-3 and TRBJ1-2, with D perhaps matching TRBD1 (5 bases). This CDR3 comprises 14 residues. V was cut by 0 bases and J by 4 bases, with 9 bases left in between. Germline assignment: CDR1 LGHNA and CDR2 YSLEER. In DNA form, the CDR3 reads TGCGCCAGCAGCCAAGATTCAGGGTTCTATGGCTACACCTTC. The encoded protein is CASSQDSGFYGYTF.

The chain recombines TRBV11-2 with TRBJ2-7; TRBD2 is a possible D gene (5 bases). The CDR3 loop spans 14 amino acids. The germline V gene encodes CDR1 SGHAT and CDR2 FQNNGV. Deletions cut 5 bases from V and 3 bases from J, with 14 bases between. The CDR3 spells CASSPTEVRYEQYF. CDR3 sequence (DNA): TGTGCCAGCAGCCCTACGGAGGTCCGCTACGAGCAGTACTTC.

The genes are TRBV9 and TRBJ2-1; 12 bases are shared with TRBD1. The CDR3 consists of 17 residues. Germline V gene lookup returns CDR1 SGDLS and CDR2 YYNGEE. The trim removed 4 bases at V and 3 bases at J, leaving 8 bases unmatched. In nucleotides, the CDR3 is TGTGCCAGCAGCCTTGGGACAGGGGGCCCCCTCTACAATGAGCAGTTCTTC. It translates to CASSLGTGGPLYNEQFF.

This clonotype showed up just a few times. This chain connects TRBV3-1 to TRBJ2-3, with TRBD2 matching over 9 bases. Germline V lookup: CDR1 LGHDT, CDR2 YNNKEL (reference sequence). Trimming at V came to 4 bases and at J to 2 bases, leaving 4 bases not matched to a gene. This CDR3 has 15 residues. CDR3 coding DNA: TGTGCCAGCAGCCTGACTAGCGGAGACACAGATACGCAGTATTTT. Translating gives CASSLTSGDTDTQYF.

There are a few counts of this clonotype. This sequence joins TRBV4-2 and TRBJ2-5, with 8 bases matching TRBD1. Trimming removed 2 bases from V and 4 bases from J; junction bases left unmatched: 6. CDR1 and CDR2 from the germline V gene are LGHNA and YNFKEQ. The CDR3 is made up of 15 amino acids. CDR3 in amino acids: CASSQRQGYGETQYF. The CDR3 region has the DNA TGTGCCAGCAGCCAACGACAGGGGTATGGAGAGACCCAGTACTTC.

This clonotype was seen more than once but under ten times. J is TRBJ2-7 and V is TRBV29-1, with D perhaps matching TRBD2 (5 bases). In germline, CDR1 is SQVTM, CDR2 ANQGSEA. The CDR3 runs 13 residues. V lost 7 bases, J lost 5 bases, and 18 bases lay in between. In nucleotides, the CDR3 is TGCAGCGCCTCCCGGGGTCAAGTTGACGAGCAGTACTTC. Amino acid sequence: CSASRGQVDEQYF.

The gene calls are TRBV20-1 and TRBJ1-2; TRBD1 might be the D (6 bases). This CDR3 has 16 residues. V gave up 3 bases and J gave up 3 bases, with 20 bases separating them. From germline, CDR1 is DFQATT and CDR2 SNEGSKA (reference sequence). CDR3: CSARENPPGADYGYTF. CDR3 coding DNA: TGCAGTGCTAGGGAAAACCCCCCAGGGGCGGACTATGGCTACACCTTC.

This chain's CDR3 is CASSPGLAGGHLADTQYF. CDR3 coding DNA: TGTGCCAGCAGCCCGGGACTAGCGGGAGGGCATCTTGCAGATACGCAGTATTTT. The J gene is TRBJ2-3, the V gene TRBV11-2; the match to TRBD2 covers 16 bases. The germline gives CDR1 SGHAT, CDR2 FQNNGV. V was clipped by 5 bases and J by 4 bases; unmatched bases: 9. This CDR3 has 18 amino acids.

This clonotype was found many times. The chain has TRBV7-2 and TRBJ1-6, with D possibly TRBD1 on 6 matching bases. This CDR3 is built from 15 residues. Trimming left V 0 bases short and J 8 bases short, with 11 bases between. Germline V gene data show CDR1 as SGHTA and CDR2 as FQGNSA. The CDR3: CASSLARGRDSPLHF. The CDR3 DNA reads as TGTGCCAGCAGCTTAGCGCGGGGGCGCGATTCACCCCTCCACTTT.

V is TRBV7-6 and J is TRBJ2-5; 7 bases line up with TRBD1. Germline V CDR1 and CDR2: SGHVS, FNYEAQ. The CDR3 is made up of 15 amino acids. Trimming at V came to 5 bases and at J to 4 bases, leaving 10 bases not matched to a gene. The DNA for the CDR3 is TGTGCCAGCAGCCCGACGACAGGGAATAGAGAGACCCAGTACTTC. Its protein product is CASSPTTGNRETQYF.

In this sample, this clonotype turned up many times. J is TRBJ2-5 and V is TRBV5-1; 7 bases match TRBD1. The CDR3 consists of 13 residues. Germline V gene lookup returns CDR1 SGHRS and CDR2 YFSETQ. Trimming took 4 bases from V and 3 from J; bases not matched to a gene: 3. The CDR3 protein is CASSRTGEETQYF. The CDR3 nucleotides are TGCGCCAGCAGCCGTACAGGGGAAGAGACCCAGTACTTC.

The table lists this clonotype with many counts. The J gene is TRBJ1-6, the V gene TRBV5-1; D remains ambiguous. V was pared by 1 base and J by 7 bases, with 12 bases between. CDR3 size: 15 residues. CDR1 SGHRS and CDR2 YFSETQ come from the germline V gene. The CDR3 nucleotides are TGCGCCAGCAGCTTGTCGACGGGCCCCAATTCACCCCTCCACTTT. Its protein is CASSLSTGPNSPLHF.

This clonotype was seen a few times. The CDR3 DNA is TGTGCCAGCAGCGTCGGGGCGGGCTCCGCCTACGAGCAGTACTTC. Its translation is CASSVGAGSAYEQYF. The genes are TRBV9 and TRBJ2-7; D assignment may be TRBD1 or TRBD2 (5 bases each). The CDR3 contains 15 residues. Deletions cut 2 bases from V and 2 bases from J, with 14 bases between. The germline V gene encodes CDR1 SGDLS and CDR2 YYNGEE.

The rearrangement joins TRBV20-1 to TRBJ2-7, with 12 bases identical to TRBD2. The CDR3 is made up of 16 amino acids. The junction had 8 bases not matched to a gene; V was cut back by 0 bases and J by 5 bases. Germline V gives CDR1 DFQATT, CDR2 SNEGSKA (reference sequence). CDR3 sequence reads: CSARDPLAGGLDEQYF. The CDR3 nucleotides are TGCAGTGCTAGAGATCCACTAGCGGGAGGCCTTGACGAGCAGTACTTC.

The rearrangement uses TRBV5-1 and TRBJ2-6; TRBD2 might be the D (6 bases). Between the trimmed V and J ends, which lost 4 bases and 2 bases, there was a span of 16 bases. From germline, CDR1 is SGHRS and CDR2 YFSETQ. CDR3 length: 17 amino acids. DNA of the CDR3: TGCGCCAGCAGCCCGAATAATCCGGGGGCTGGGGCCAACGTCCTGACTTTC. Protein product: CASSPNNPGAGANVLTF. The full variable domain, its missing parts supplied by reference TRBV5-1 and TRBJ2-6, is KAGVTQTPRYLIKTRGQQVTLSCSPISGHRSVSWYQQTPGQGLQFLFEYFSETQRNKGNFPGRFSGRQFSNSRSEMNVSTLELGDSALYLCASSPNNPGAGANVLTFGAGSRLTVL.

This clonotype was counted a few times. The V call is TRBV29-1, the J call TRBJ2-1; D possibly matches TRBD1 or TRBD2 (6 bases each). This CDR3 is 14 amino acids long. CDR1 and CDR2 (germline): SQVTM, ANQGSEA. V dropped 1 base and J dropped 3 bases, with 10 bases sitting between them. The CDR3 nucleotides read TGCAGCGTTGAAGTGGGGGGCCGCTACAATGAGCAGTTCTTC. Residues: CSVEVGGRYNEQFF.